The clone carrying this T cell receptor beta chain has just one count. What it binds is not known. The assay was immunoSEQ multiplex PCR, and TCRdb's table has in-frame clones only and misses some. The sample lists 200,000 or so clones, around 90% occurring once. Per germline, CDR1 LNHDA and CDR2 SQIVND (reference sequence). With 3 bases removed from V and 4 bases from J, the gap between germline ends came to 16 bases. This CDR3 comprises 16 residues. These data are taken from a study of T cell responses to AZD1222 COVID-19 vaccine. Study information: The analysis combined second doses at about 4 or about 12 weeks. Points from the study as a whole: Distributed over spike, vaccine-associated CD4 TCRs predominated at 160-218 and 743-854. Donors were largely white British and mainly female; clonal diversity was possibly underestimated.

The origin of this receptor is an adult in good health. This specimen was peripheral blood, taken on day 0 of AZD1222 vaccination. The chain recombines TRBV19 with TRBJ1-3; D perhaps matches TRBD1 (6 bases). The CDR3 reads CASSISLAGAGNTIYF. DNA of the CDR3: TGTGCCAGTAGTATTTCATTAGCAGGGGCGGGAAACACCATATATTTT.